The 31 T cell receptor beta chains below come from one sample, sequenced in a study of CD8+ T cells in alopecia areata. Reverse transcribed after extraction, RNA yielded cDNA as the sequencing template. Using immunoSEQ multiplex PCR, the repertoire was profiled, and TCRdb retains in-frame clones only, with some absent. The top ten clones hold about 3.1% of a sample with some 110,000 clones, roughly two fifths of them seen once. Sequencing was performed on CD4+ T cells sorted from blood. These receptors originate from a human donor with alopecia areata.

V usage is TRBV5-1 and J usage is TRBJ2-2, with TRBD2 matching over 7 bases. Germline CDR1 SGHRS, CDR2 YFSETQ. Unmatched junction bases numbered 6, after V lost 2 bases and J lost 5 bases. CDR3 length equals 15 residues. For the CDR3, the DNA is TGCGCCAGCAGCTTAAGGAGCGGGGCGACCGGGGAGCTGTTTTTT. Translation: CASSLRSGATGELFF.

This clone was found a few times. J is TRBJ2-3 and V is TRBV7-9, with 13 bases that match TRBD2. V lost 5 bases to trimming and J lost 5 bases; unmatched junction nucleotides: 7. The V gene's germline CDR1 is SEHNR and CDR2 FQNEAQ (reference sequence). The CDR3 consists of 16 residues. The CDR3 is CASSTRTSGSGDTQYF. In DNA, the CDR3 is TGTGCCAGCAGCACCCGGACTAGCGGGAGTGGAGATACGCAGTATTTT. The whole variable domain, filled in from reference TRBV7-9 and TRBJ2-3, reads DTGVSQNPRHKITKRGQNVTFRCDPISEHNRLYWYRQTLGQGPEFLTYFQNEAQLEKSRLLSDRFSAERPKGSFSTLEIQRTEQGDSAMYLCASSTRTSGSGDTQYFGPGTRLTVL.

The chain carries TRBV19 and TRBJ2-6; no firm D call. Trimming removed 5 bases from V and 0 bases from J, with 8 bases in between. Germline-derived CDR1 and CDR2 are LNHDA and SQIVND (reference sequence). The CDR3 sequence is 15 residues long. The CDR3 is CASSPEFSGANVLTF. The CDR3 bases are TGTGCCAGTAGTCCCGAATTCTCTGGGGCCAACGTCCTGACTTTC.

This clone was found once. V gene TRBV29-1 combines with J gene TRBJ1-2, with 7 bases aligning to TRBD1. Trimming at V came to 7 bases and at J to 7 bases, leaving 15 bases not matched to a gene. The length of the CDR3 is 14 residues. Germline V CDR1 and CDR2: SQVTM, ANQGSEA. CDR3 loop: CSADPGQSVSGYTF. CDR3 DNA sequence: TGCAGCGCTGACCCGGGACAGTCTGTCTCTGGCTACACCTTC.

The CDR3 region is CAWANGANTGELFF. The DNA of the CDR3 is TGTGCCTGGGCCAACGGCGCGAACACCGGGGAGCTGTTTTTT. V and J are TRBV30 and TRBJ2-2; the D is unclear. The CDR3 loop spans 14 amino acids. From germline, CDR1 is GTSNPN and CDR2 SVGIG (reference sequence). Trimming cost V 5 bases and J 0 bases, with 10 bases left between them.

The chain carries TRBV30 and TRBJ1-5, with D hard to call. This CDR3 is built from 14 residues. Germline loops: CDR1 GTSNPN, CDR2 SVGIG (reference sequence). Trimming shortened V by 1 base and J by 0 bases, and 7 bases separated the two germline ends. The CDR3 loop is CAWSGAGSNQPQHF. CDR3 sequence (DNA): TGTGCCTGGAGTGGAGCAGGTAGCAATCAGCCCCAGCATTTT.

The chain joins TRBV7-9 to TRBJ2-7; D is unclear. The CDR3 spans 11 residues. The V gene lost 5 bases and the J gene lost 4 bases, with 6 bases spanning the gap. Germline assignment: CDR1 SEHNR and CDR2 FQNEAQ (reference sequence). CDR3 loop: CASSQRYEQYF. Written as DNA, the CDR3 is TGTGCCAGCAGCCAGCGTTACGAGCAGTACTTC.

This clone showed up just once. V usage is TRBV5-1 and J usage is TRBJ1-1; 10 bases are a match to TRBD1. CDR3 length equals 18 residues. CDR1 is SGHRS, CDR2 YFSETQ, per germline. V lost 5 bases, J lost 5 bases, and 18 bases stayed unmatched. CDR3 nucleotides: TGCGCCAGCAGGTACATGACAGGGGGCGATAACGTTGGGACTGAAGCTTTCTTT. This sequence encodes CASRYMTGGDNVGTEAFF.

The chain joins TRBV7-8 to TRBJ2-7; D gene ambiguous. Per the germline V gene, CDR1 is SGHVS and CDR2 is FQNEAQ. The CDR3 covers 13 residues. V shed 2 bases and J shed 2 bases, with 7 bases lying between them. The DNA of the CDR3 is TGTGCCAGCAGCTTAAGTTGGGCCTACGAGCAGTACTTC. This encodes CASSLSWAYEQYF. The entire variable domain, with the rest obtained from reference TRBV7-8 and TRBJ2-7, is as follows: GAGVSQSPRYKVAKRGQDVALRCDPISGHVSLFWYQQALGQGPEFLTYFQNEAQLDKSGLPSDRFFAERPEGSVSTLKIQRTQQEDSAVYLCASSLSWAYEQYFGPGTRLTVT.

The V and J genes are TRBV4-1 and TRBJ2-6; D remains ambiguous. CDR3 size: 15 residues. Germline V gene sequence: CDR1 MGHRA, CDR2 YSYEKL. With 4 bases removed from V and 4 bases from J, the gap between germline ends came to 11 bases. The CDR3 DNA reads as TGCGCCAGCAGCCCCCGACATGCCGGGGCCAACGTCCTGACTTTC. This translates into CASSPRHAGANVLTF.

The chain combines TRBV2 with TRBJ2-5; TRBD2 matches 7 bases. This CDR3 is 14 amino acids long. Germline V gene data show CDR1 as SNHLY and CDR2 as FYNNEI. Unmatched junction bases numbered 10, after V lost 8 bases and J lost 4 bases. The DNA of the CDR3 is TGTGCCAGCCTTATTCCGGGGGGTGGAGAGACCCAGTACTTC. Translated: CASLIPGGGETQYF.

This clone was picked up a small number of times. The J gene is TRBJ2-3, the V gene TRBV29-1; D is perhaps TRBD1 (5 bases). With 5 bases removed from V and 2 bases from J, the gap between germline ends came to 17 bases. Germline V gene lookup returns CDR1 SQVTM and CDR2 ANQGSEA. The CDR3 has 15 amino acids. The DNA for the CDR3 is TGCAGCGTTCGCCCACTGGACATATCCACAGATACGCAGTATTTT. It specifies CSVRPLDISTDTQYF.

The rearrangement uses TRBV29-1 and TRBJ2-7; D is possibly TRBD1 or TRBD2 (6 bases each). Trimming removed 4 bases from V and 2 bases from J, with 12 bases in between. This CDR3 comprises 13 residues. Germline V gene lookup returns CDR1 SQVTM and CDR2 ANQGSEA. CDR3: CSVGRGPTYEQYF. In DNA, the CDR3 is TGCAGCGTTGGACGGGGGCCTACCTACGAGCAGTACTTC.

Here the CDR3 DNA reads TGCGCCAGCAGCCCCGGGACTAGTCAAGAGACCCAGTACTTC. As protein: CASSPGTSQETQYF. The chain links TRBV5-1 to TRBJ2-5; 8 bases map to TRBD2. Trimming took 4 bases from V and 2 from J; bases not matched to a gene: 4. The CDR3 runs to 14 residues. Germline V gene data show CDR1 as SGHRS and CDR2 as YFSETQ.

For the CDR3, the DNA is TGTGCCAGCAGCTCAAAGGACAGGGTATATGGCTACACCTTC. Translation gives CASSSKDRVYGYTF. The chain is built from TRBV7-2 and TRBJ1-2; 8 bases map to TRBD1. The trim removed 4 bases at V and 5 bases at J, leaving 6 bases unmatched. Germline values: CDR1 SGHTA, CDR2 FQGNSA. The CDR3 is 14 residues long.

As concerns this clone: Being one base from a much bigger clone, this may be a read error. This chain joins TRBV7-6 and TRBJ2-3; D ambiguous. V was clipped by 3 bases and J by 2 bases, with 0 bases between them. The CDR3 is 11 amino acids. Germline loops: CDR1 SGHVS, CDR2 FNYEAQ. CDR3 in amino acids: CASSFTDTQYF. The CDR3 nucleotides are TGTGCCAGCAGCTTCACAGATACGCAGTATTTT.

This chain connects TRBV7-2 to TRBJ2-5; D gene uncertain. V was clipped by 3 bases and J by 0 bases, with 5 bases between them. This CDR3 region has 13 residues. The germline V gene encodes CDR1 SGHTA and CDR2 FQGNSA. The chain's CDR3 is CASSLYDQETQYF. Written as DNA, the CDR3 is TGTGCCAGCAGCTTGTATGACCAAGAGACCCAGTACTTC. Based on the CDR3 plus reference TRBV7-2 and TRBJ2-5, the full variable domain is GAGVSQSPSNKVTEKGKDVELRCDPISGHTALYWYRQSLGQGLEFLIYFQGNSAPDKSGLPSDRFSAERTGGSVSTLTIQRTQQEDSAVYLCASSLYDQETQYFGPGTRLLVL.

The chain couples TRBV29-1 to TRBJ1-1; D is ambiguous. The CDR3 totals 11 residues. Trimming removed 3 bases at V and 8 bases at J, with 10 bases between. From germline, CDR1 is SQVTM and CDR2 ANQGSEA. The CDR3 DNA reads TGCAGCGTTGAGGAGGCAGGAGAAGCTTTCTTT. Protein: CSVEEAGEAFF.

This clone was seen more than once but under ten times. This chain uses TRBV4-1 with TRBJ2-4; a possible D gene is TRBD2 (6 bases). The germline gives CDR1 MGHRA, CDR2 YSYEKL. The CDR3 runs 18 residues. The V end lost 0 bases, the J end lost 8 bases, and 23 bases lay between the germline ends. The CDR3 protein is CASSQEGAGRREVDIQYF. CDR3 bases: TGCGCCAGCAGCCAAGAAGGAGCGGGCAGGAGAGAAGTCGACATTCAGTACTTC.

This chain links TRBV2 with TRBJ2-5; 7 nucleotides line up with TRBD1. J gave up 5 bases and V 5 bases, and 5 bases lay outside the gene matches. The CDR3 totals 13 residues. From germline, CDR1 is SNHLY and CDR2 FYNNEI. CDR3 sequence (DNA): TGTGCCAGCAGTCGAGGGGGCGTGGAGACCCAGTACTTC. Translated: CASSRGGVETQYF.

The rearrangement uses TRBV19 and TRBJ1-2, with 7 positions matching TRBD1. Germline V gives CDR1 LNHDA, CDR2 SQIVND (reference sequence). The CDR3 extends over 15 amino acids. The junction had 6 bases not matched to a gene; V was cut back by 3 bases and J by 2 bases. The CDR3 nucleotides read TGTGCCAGTAGTATGGGGCCAGGGGGGAACTATGGCTACACCTTC. The encoded protein is CASSMGPGGNYGYTF.

The genes are TRBV2 and TRBJ2-5; possibly TRBD1 for D (6 bases). Germline CDR1 reads SNHLY; CDR2 reads FYNNEI. The CDR3 length is 14 residues. With 3 bases removed from V and 5 bases from J, the gap between germline ends came to 13 bases. For the CDR3, the DNA is TGTGCCAGCAGTGATGGCAGGGGCCCGGAGACCCAGTACTTC. Protein sequence: CASSDGRGPETQYF.

This clone was detected a few times. J is TRBJ1-1 and V is TRBV28; 7 positions agree with TRBD1. Per germline, CDR1 MDHEN and CDR2 SYDVKM. The CDR3 is made up of 13 amino acids. V gave up 5 bases and J gave up 7 bases; unmatched junction bases: 7. The CDR3 region is CASSPPGQREAFF. The CDR3 DNA follows: TGTGCCAGCAGTCCGCCGGGACAGCGTGAAGCTTTCTTT.

The rearrangement joins TRBV7-2 to TRBJ2-7; TRBD2 matches 14 bases. The CDR3 loop spans 17 amino acids. With V trimmed by 5 bases and J by 3 bases, 9 bases remained unmatched. Germline-derived CDR1 and CDR2 are SGHTA and FQGNSA. This CDR3 reads CASSGLGTSGGYYEQYF. DNA of the CDR3: TGTGCCAGCAGCGGGCTCGGGACTAGCGGGGGTTACTACGAGCAGTACTTC.

The V call is TRBV29-1, the J call TRBJ2-1; possibly TRBD2 for D (5 bases). V lost 1 base to trimming and J lost 8 bases, with 12 bases between them. Germline V lookup: CDR1 SQVTM, CDR2 ANQGSEA. The CDR3 consists of 13 residues. DNA for the CDR3: TGCAGCGTTGAAGTTACCGGGATGCATGAGCAGTTCTTC. Protein product: CSVEVTGMHEQFF.

This rearrangement joins TRBV19 to TRBJ2-1, with TRBD1 identical over 10 bases. V lost 7 bases and J lost 11; bases outside the gene matches: 8. The CDR3 contains 13 residues. Germline CDR1 LNHDA, CDR2 SQIVND (reference sequence). CDR3: CASTGDRGGQQFF. The CDR3 bases are TGTGCCAGTACTGGGGACAGGGGCGGTCAGCAGTTCTTC. The complete variable domain, with remaining parts taken from reference TRBV19 and TRBJ2-1, reads DGGITQSPKYLFRKEGQNVTLSCEQNLNHDAMYWYRQDPGQGLRLIYYSQIVNDFQKGDIAEGYSVSREKKESFPLTVTSAQKNPTAFYLCASTGDRGGQQFFGPGTRLTVL.

This clone was seen a single time. The rearrangement joins TRBV4-3 to TRBJ2-7, with TRBD1 matching 10 bases. This CDR3 spans 14 amino acids. Germline trimming cut 10 bases from V and 2 bases from J; bases unmatched to any gene: 8. Germline V lookup: CDR1 LGHNA, CDR2 YSLEER. Here the CDR3 DNA reads TGCGCCACCTTTGGACAGGGGGAGACCTACGAGCAGTACTTC. Translation gives CATFGQGETYEQYF.

This clone has a handful of counts. V and J are TRBV30 and TRBJ1-3, with 7 bases aligning to TRBD1. V gave up 2 bases and J gave up 4 bases; unmatched junction bases: 5. Per germline, CDR1 GTSNPN and CDR2 SVGIG (reference sequence). The CDR3 runs 14 residues. The CDR3 spells CAWSRDRAGNTIYF. The CDR3 DNA follows: TGTGCCTGGAGTCGCGACAGGGCCGGAAACACCATATATTTT.

The chain joins TRBV30 to TRBJ2-1; unclear D gene. Looked up from germline, CDR1 is GTSNPN and CDR2 is SVGIG (reference sequence). V lost 8 bases and J 9 bases, leaving 14 bases between the germline ends. The CDR3 spans 11 residues. The CDR3 DNA sequence: TGTGCCATGGATTCGGCAAGTGAGCAGTTCTTC. It specifies CAMDSASEQFF.

This clone was observed a handful of times. This CDR3 reads CSARSGGDTQYF. CDR3 bases: TGCAGCGCCCGGTCCGGAGGAGATACGCAGTATTTT. The chain recombines TRBV29-1 with TRBJ2-3, with D perhaps TRBD2 (5 bases). V lost 7 bases, J lost 5 bases, and 13 bases lay in between. Germline V gene data show CDR1 as SQVTM and CDR2 as ANQGSEA. The CDR3 covers 12 residues.

The chain combines TRBV11-3 with TRBJ1-2; no clear D. The CDR3 totals 12 residues. CDR1 is SGHNT, CDR2 YENEEA, per germline. V lost 10 bases, J lost 5 bases, and 14 bases lay in between. This chain's CDR3 is CAIQMTVYGYTF. The CDR3, as DNA: TGTGCCATCCAAATGACCGTATATGGCTACACCTTC. Full variable domain (missing parts from reference TRBV11-3 and TRBJ1-2): EAGVVQSPRYKIIEKKQPVAFWCNPISGHNTLYWYLQNLGQGPELLIRYENEEAVDDSQLPKDRFSAERLKGVDSTLKIQPAELGDSAVYLCAIQMTVYGYTFGSGTRLTVV.